Presented here are 13 T cell receptor beta chains from one specimen sequenced in a study of brain T cells in children with intractable seizures. Profiled with immunoSEQ multiplex PCR; TCRdb holds only in-frame clones, not every one. The sample includes roughly 80,000 clones, around nine tenths of them seen just once. Here the sequenced sample was peripheral blood, taken at surgery. These receptors were obtained from a girl aged 2 to 9 with Rasmussen encephalitis and intractable seizures.

The chain carries TRBV6-5 and TRBJ1-1, with D perhaps matching TRBD1 (6 bases). Per germline, CDR1 MNHEY and CDR2 SVGAGI. V was pared by 7 bases and J by 6 bases, with 18 bases between. CDR3 length: 14 amino acids. CDR3 in DNA: TGTGCCAGCACCCTCCGGGGGGCAAGGGCTGAAGCTTTCTTT. This codes for CASTLRGARAEAFF.

The chain joins TRBV28 to TRBJ1-6, with TRBD1 identical over 9 bases. Germline trimming cut 3 bases from V and 1 base from J; bases unmatched to any gene: 10. The CDR3 loop spans 19 amino acids. Germline V gives CDR1 MDHEN, CDR2 SYDVKM. CDR3 amino acids: CASSFPSQGAVSYNSPLHF. The CDR3 DNA reads as TGTGCCAGCAGTTTCCCTTCACAGGGGGCCGTGTCCTATAATTCACCCCTCCACTTT.

The V call is TRBV9, the J call TRBJ2-1; D is unclear. Per germline, CDR1 SGDLS and CDR2 YYNGEE. Between the trimmed V and J ends, which lost 0 bases and 10 bases, there was a span of 11 bases. CDR3 length equals 13 residues. Here the CDR3 reads CASSVGRSTEQFF. DNA of the CDR3: TGTGCCAGCAGCGTAGGAAGGTCTACCGAGCAGTTCTTC.

The chain employs TRBV9 and TRBJ2-3, with D perhaps TRBD2 (6 bases). Germline CDR1 is SGDLS and CDR2 is YYNGEE. The CDR3 covers 16 residues. V lost 0 bases to trimming and J lost 2 bases, with 13 bases between them. For the CDR3, the DNA is TGTGCCAGCAGCGTAGGGGTTAGCGGTTACACAGATACGCAGTATTTT. Amino acids: CASSVGVSGYTDTQYF.

The chain couples TRBV4-1 to TRBJ1-2, with TRBD1 identical over 8 bases. The CDR3 consists of 15 residues. V shed 4 bases and J 8 bases; nucleotides not matched to a gene: 12. Germline CDR1 reads MGHRA; CDR2 reads YSYEKL. CDR3 region: CASSPDRTGRGGYTF. The CDR3 region has the DNA TGCGCCAGCAGCCCCGATAGGACAGGGAGGGGCGGCTACACCTTC.

The CDR3 sequence is CAWSRRYDTEAFF. The CDR3 DNA is TGTGCCTGGAGTAGGCGTTATGACACTGAAGCTTTCTTT. J is TRBJ1-1 and V is TRBV30; D gene unclear. The CDR3 covers 13 residues. The V and J ends lost 2 bases and 3 bases respectively, with 10 bases between them. Germline CDR1 is GTSNPN and CDR2 is SVGIG (reference sequence).

The V and J genes are TRBV3-1 (or the pseudogene TRBV3-2) and TRBJ1-6; 10 bases align to TRBD1. CDR3 length: 15 amino acids. Germline-derived CDR1 and CDR2 are LGHDT and YNNKEL (reference sequence). V shed 2 bases, J shed 7 bases, and the junction held 2 bases outside the gene matches. CDR3 protein: CASSQRTGGNSPLHF. CDR3 nucleotide sequence: TGTGCCAGCAGCCAACGGACAGGGGGGAATTCACCCCTCCACTTT.

The V gene is TRBV5-6, the J gene TRBJ2-3; D is undetermined. The CDR3 contains 14 residues. Trimming shortened V by 2 bases and J by 0 bases, and 7 bases separated the two germline ends. CDR1 is SGHDT, CDR2 YYEEEE, per germline. In DNA, the CDR3 is TGTGCCAGCAGCTTCTTGGGTAGCACAGATACGCAGTATTTT. Amino acids: CASSFLGSTDTQYF.

The chain has TRBV5-4 and TRBJ2-7; 7 nucleotides line up with TRBD1. From germline, CDR1 is SGHNT and CDR2 YYREEE (reference sequence). The length of the CDR3 is 14 residues. The junction had 4 bases not matched to a gene; V was cut back by 0 bases and J by 4 bases. As DNA, the CDR3 is TGTGCCAGCAGCTTGGGACAGGGCAGATACGAGCAGTACTTC. Its protein is CASSLGQGRYEQYF.

This chain joins TRBV29-1 and TRBJ1-1; perhaps TRBD1 as D (5 bases). The CDR3 has 14 amino acids. Germline CDR1 and CDR2: SQVTM and ANQGSEA. Trimming shortened V by 5 bases and J by 2 bases, and 15 bases separated the two germline ends. This CDR3 is CSVRAGMGNTEAFF. Written as DNA, the CDR3 is TGCAGCGTTCGGGCAGGGATGGGAAACACTGAAGCTTTCTTT.

The chain carries TRBV30 and TRBJ1-6; unclear D gene. The CDR3 has 13 residues. Per germline, CDR1 GTSNPN and CDR2 SVGIG (reference sequence). The ends were cut back, 0 bases at V and 10 bases at J, with 10 bases in the middle. The CDR3 loop reads CAWSVARKSPLHF. The CDR3 nucleotides read TGTGCCTGGAGTGTCGCGAGGAAATCACCCCTCCACTTT.

In this sample, this clone turned up a few times. Germline and junction disagree at one end, which may indicate a read error. The chain has TRBV7-7 and TRBJ2-3, with 7 bases matching TRBD1. This CDR3 has 15 amino acids. Germline CDR1 reads SSHAT; CDR2 reads FNYEAQ (reference sequence). The DNA for the CDR3 is TGTGCTAGCAGACCGACAGGGTCTCGCACAGATACGCAGTATTTT. Its protein product is CASRPTGSRTDTQYF.

This clone came up once. This sequence joins TRBV25-1 and TRBJ1-1, with D maybe TRBD1 (5 bases). The CDR3 sequence is 13 residues long. Germline V lookup: CDR1 MGHDK, CDR2 SYGVNS. Trimming removed 6 bases at V and 2 bases at J, with 10 bases between. The DNA for the CDR3 is TGTGCCAGCAGAAGTACAGGAAACACTGAAGCTTTCTTT. It yields the protein CASRSTGNTEAFF.